This T cell receptor (beta chain) was documented in a study of tumor-infiltrating lymphocytes in glioblastoma multiforme. General study results and limits: Only one glioblastoma patient had TCR and mutation analysis. RNA-based TCR sequencing may distort clone frequencies, since cells carry unequal TCR transcript numbers.

TCR beta libraries were built from RNA through three nested multiplex PCR rounds using modified ARM-PCR. TCRB-specific cDNA synthesis used 0.5 to 0.65 ug of total RNA. No unique molecular identifiers were described for these TCRB libraries. TCRdb re-called the multiplex PCR reads with MiXCR, one entry per CDR3 protein. This table holds 20,000 or so distinct CDR3 sequences, under 80% found once. Many counts were recorded for this clonotype. What it binds is not known. The receptor's source is a male donor with glioblastoma. Sequenced: peripheral blood.

In DNA, the CDR3 is TGTGCCAGCAGCCCCTCAGGGGGACGTGGGGCCAACGTCCTGACTTTC. This sequence encodes CASSPSGGRGANVLTF. The V gene is TRBV7-9, the J gene TRBJ2-6; 7 nucleotides align to TRBD1. Germline V gene lookup returns CDR1 SEHNR and CDR2 FQNEAQ (reference sequence). The junction had 7 bases not matched to a gene; V was cut back by 5 bases and J by 3 bases. The CDR3 extends over 16 amino acids.